The sequence of this T cell receptor beta chain was determined in a study of blood T cells in healthy people across ages. Each individual donor underwent a draw of roughly 10 milliliters of peripheral blood. A note on this clonotype: Its cognate antigen is unknown. A junction end diverges from the germline sequence, so it may reflect a read error.

General study results and limits: Roughly linear age-related decline in beta diversity appeared, significant by age 40.

A sample-barcoded 5' primer and a J-beta primer mix were used in a second PCR of about 6 to 12 cycles. A minimum of 3 million CDR3-containing paired-end reads was obtained for each sample. From the 5' RACE reads, TCRdb called clonotypes with MiXCR, one entry per CDR3 protein. The repertoire holds about 640,000 distinct CDR3 sequences, 35% to 50% seen once, with about 32% in the top ten. CDR3 size: 17 residues. The germline CDR1 and CDR2 sequences are MNHEY and SVGAGI. The gene calls are TRBV6-5 and TRBJ1-2, with 9 bases lining up with TRBD1. This TCR derives from a man older than 75 in good health. The material sequenced was blood. CDR3 nucleotide sequence: TGTGCCAGCAGTTATCTGGGACAGGGTGTGGAGTTCTATGGCTGCACCTTC. Its protein product is CASSYLGQGVEFYGCTF.